This T cell receptor beta chain was observed in a study of T cells after yellow fever vaccination. Notes on this clonotype: Its antigen is not known.

General study results and limits: Post-booster repertoires again held most primary-vaccination clones (roughly 96% CD4, around 90% CD8).

Each CDR3 protein is one row after TCRdb ran MiXCR on the 5' RACE reads. The table shows over 120,000 distinct CDR3 sequences, with about 7% occurring only once. The length of the CDR3 is 15 residues. Looked up from germline, CDR1 is KGHSH and CDR2 is LQKENI. The junction had 3 bases not matched to a gene; V was cut back by 3 bases and J by 6 bases. Sequenced material: CD4+ T cells sorted from PBMCs, taken 10 days after the yellow fever booster vaccination. The chain employs TRBV18 and TRBJ2-1; 12 bases match TRBD2. This receptor was obtained from a man aged 25 to 45 who received the YFV17D yellow fever vaccine. As DNA, the CDR3 is TGTGCCAGCTCACCCGGACTAGCGGGACTCAATGAGCAGTTCTTC. Protein product: CASSPGLAGLNEQFF.